Each of the 11 T cell receptor beta chains below was sequenced from the same sample in a study of cytomegalovirus exposure and HLA in healthy donors. The PCR was carried out with 60 Vbeta primers and 13 Jbeta primers. Using immunoSEQ multiplex PCR, the repertoire was profiled, and TCRdb retains in-frame clones only, with some absent. The data contain about 130,000 clones, roughly 76% of them singletons. Sequencing was done on a sample of PBMCs. These receptors originate from a woman aged 60-75 years in good health and CMV-seropositive.

Written as DNA, the CDR3 is TGTGCCTGGAATCCCTCCGCGGCCGACGGCTACACCTTC. Translating it yields CAWNPSAADGYTF. The chain uses TRBV30 and TRBJ1-2; D unresolved. Trimming took off 4 bases at V and 8 bases at J, with 17 bases between the two ends. Germline V gives CDR1 GTSNPN, CDR2 SVGIG (reference sequence). The CDR3 covers 13 residues. Based on the CDR3 plus reference TRBV30 and TRBJ1-2, the full variable domain is SQTIHQWPATLVQPVGSPLSLECTVEGTSNPNLYWYRQAAGRGLQLLFYSVGIGQISSEVPQNLSASRPQDRQFILSSKKLLLSDSGFYLCAWNPSAADGYTFGSGTRLTVV.

V gene TRBV5-1 combines with J gene TRBJ1-1, with TRBD1 as a possible D gene (5 bases). V dropped 0 bases and J dropped 8 bases, with 8 bases sitting between them. Per the germline V gene, CDR1 is SGHRS and CDR2 is YFSETQ. This CDR3 is 12 amino acids long. DNA for the CDR3: TGCGCCAGCAGCTTGGATAACAGGGAAGCTTTCTTT. Translated: CASSLDNREAFF.

This chain joins TRBV13 and TRBJ1-1; D is perhaps TRBD1 (5 bases). The CDR3 contains 15 residues. V shed 5 bases and J shed 8 bases, with 21 bases lying between them. Germline V gene sequence: CDR1 PRHDT, CDR2 FYEKMQ (reference sequence). The CDR3 protein is CASSKSGQFEFEAFF. In nucleotides, the CDR3 is TGTGCCAGCAGCAAATCAGGGCAATTCGAGTTCGAAGCTTTCTTT.

CDR3: CASNAGTSGGAYEQFF. The CDR3 DNA is TGTGCCAGCAACGCAGGGACTAGCGGGGGGGCATATGAGCAGTTCTTC. J is TRBJ2-1 and V is TRBV9; 16 nucleotides match TRBD2. Germline CDR1 reads SGDLS; CDR2 reads YYNGEE. V gave up 6 bases and J gave up 8 bases; unmatched junction bases: 8. This CDR3 is 16 amino acids long.

This clone was counted a few times. The chain links TRBV10-3 to TRBJ2-1, with 9 bases identical to TRBD1. The CDR3 contains 15 residues. J gave up 5 bases and V 8 bases, and 10 bases lay outside the gene matches. Germline V CDR1 and CDR2: ENHRY, SYGVKD. The CDR3 here is CAIATGGPGDNEQFF. CDR3 DNA: TGTGCCATCGCGACAGGGGGACCCGGGGACAATGAGCAGTTCTTC.

The chain has TRBV6-5 and TRBJ2-3; D gene uncertain. CDR3 length equals 13 residues. Germline V gene sequence: CDR1 MNHEY, CDR2 SVGAGI. V dropped 6 bases and J dropped 2 bases, with 9 bases sitting between them. Here the CDR3 DNA reads TGTGCCAGCAGCGATTCGGTCACAGATACGCAGTATTTT. The encoded protein is CASSDSVTDTQYF.

The rearrangement uses TRBV6-6 and TRBJ1-5; 9 nucleotides align to TRBD1. The germline CDR1 and CDR2 sequences are MNHNY and SVGAGI (reference sequence). With 6 bases clipped from V and 4 bases from J, the junction kept 7 bases outside the gene matches. The CDR3 is 15 residues long. CDR3 amino acids: CASRPDRGGNQPQHF. CDR3 DNA: TGTGCCAGCAGACCGGACAGGGGCGGTAATCAGCCCCAGCATTTT.

The chain recombines TRBV11-2 with TRBJ1-2; D possibly corresponds to TRBD1 (6 bases). CDR3 length: 14 residues. Germline-derived CDR1 and CDR2 are SGHAT and FQNNGV. The V end was cut by 1 base, the J end by 7 bases, with 13 bases between. The CDR3 reads CASSLGTDWGGYTF. DNA for the CDR3: TGTGCCAGCAGCTTAGGGACAGACTGGGGTGGCTACACCTTC. Looking up the rest from reference TRBV11-2 and TRBJ1-2 gives the full variable domain: EAGVAQSPRYKIIEKRQSVAFWCNPISGHATLYWYQQILGQGPKLLIQFQNNGVVDDSQLPKDRFSAERLKGVDSTLKIQPAKLEDSAVYLCASSLGTDWGGYTFGSGTRLTVV.

The chain uses TRBV27 and TRBJ2-7; D is unresolved. The CDR3 is made up of 13 amino acids. Germline CDR1 and CDR2: MNHEY and SMNVEV (reference sequence). V was pared by 5 bases and J by 3 bases, with 11 bases between. Here the CDR3 reads CASSSETGYEQYF. For the CDR3, the DNA is TGTGCCAGCAGTAGCGAGACGGGCTACGAGCAGTACTTC.

The rearrangement joins TRBV9 to TRBJ2-5, with TRBD1 identical over 8 bases. CDR3 size: 16 residues. V lost 1 base to trimming and J lost 4 bases; unmatched junction nucleotides: 9. Germline CDR1 SGDLS, CDR2 YYNGEE. The CDR3 loop is CASSVFSGQAGETQYF. CDR3 nucleotide sequence: TGTGCCAGCAGCGTATTCTCGGGACAGGCGGGAGAGACCCAGTACTTC.

The rearrangement joins TRBV7-9 to TRBJ2-5, with a possible D match to TRBD2 (5 bases). The J call is uncertain, as TRBJ2-7 better fits the DNA end. CDR1 SEHNR and CDR2 FQNEAQ come from the germline V gene (reference sequence). The CDR3 totals 13 residues. CDR3 DNA: TGTGCCAGCAGCGTATTTCCCGAGGGCGAGCAGTACTTC. Its protein is CASSVFPEGEQYF.